The 4 T cell receptor beta chains below were found in one sample sequenced in a study of T cell responses to AZD1222 COVID-19 vaccine. The data were produced by immunoSEQ multiplex PCR, yet TCRdb's version contains in-frame clones alone and is incomplete. Here the sample spans roughly 100,000 clones, around nine tenths being singletons. The specimen comprised peripheral blood, sampled on day 0 of AZD1222 vaccination. Every receptor here comes from an adult in good health.

V gene TRBV7-8 combines with J gene TRBJ2-7; 9 bases fit TRBD2. The germline CDR1 and CDR2 sequences are SGHVS and FQNEAQ. Losses at the gene ends were 5 bases for V and 6 bases for J; bases not matched to a gene: 11. CDR3 length: 15 amino acids. Written as DNA, the CDR3 is TGTGCCAGCAGCGGAAGATTAGCGGGAGATCTCGAGCAGTACTTC. Its protein product is CASSGRLAGDLEQYF. The full variable domain, completed using reference TRBV7-8 and TRBJ2-7, is GAGVSQSPRYKVAKRGQDVALRCDPISGHVSLFWYQQALGQGPEFLTYFQNEAQLDKSGLPSDRFFAERPEGSVSTLKIQRTQQEDSAVYLCASSGRLAGDLEQYFGPGTRLTVT.

This chain links TRBV10-2 with TRBJ2-2, with D perhaps TRBD1 (5 bases). The germline V gene has CDR1 WSHSY and CDR2 SAAADI. The germline V and J ends were trimmed by 7 bases and 5 bases, with 29 bases remaining between them. The CDR3 is 19 amino acids. The CDR3 loop reads CASKGWGNPSATPTGELFF. Here the CDR3 DNA reads TGCGCCAGCAAAGGGTGGGGCAATCCATCAGCCACACCGACCGGGGAGCTGTTTTTT.

For the CDR3, the DNA is TGTGCCAGCAGCTTAGATCTTTGGTTGGGCGGGGGGACTTTCGGCGAGCAGTACTTC. This translates into CASSLDLWLGGGTFGEQYF. The V call is TRBV11-3, the J call TRBJ2-7; 8 bases agree with TRBD2. There are 19 residues in the CDR3. V was clipped by 0 bases and J by 6 bases; unmatched bases: 19. Germline V CDR1 and CDR2: SGHNT, YENEEA.

The chain combines TRBV5-1 with TRBJ2-2; D is unresolved. In germline, CDR1 is SGHRS, CDR2 YFSETQ. This CDR3 is built from 15 residues. Trimming took 4 bases from V and 0 from J, leaving 10 bases between them. CDR3 DNA sequence: TGCGCCAGCAGCCGGACGGAGACGAACACCGGGGAGCTGTTTTTT. Its translation is CASSRTETNTGELFF.